This is a list of T cell receptor beta chains from one sample in a study of shared clonotypes between healthy human individuals. The repertoire was sequenced with immunoSEQ multiplex PCR; TCRdb's copy has only in-frame clones and lacks some. The table lists fewer than 150,000 clones, about 62% of them singletons, with approximately 23% in the top ten. Sequenced: memory CD8+ T cells sorted from blood. The source of these receptors is a woman aged 30 to 39 in good health. Each CDR3 is given with its conserved first and last residue. D genes are given only for firm matches. Clone size, where shown, is once, few, many, or a class for clones that have expanded.

clone size	V gene	D gene	J gene	CDR3 protein	CDR3 DNA
NA	TRBV7-8	NA	TRBJ1-2	CASSLGLVVGCTF	TGTGCCAGCAGCTTAGGTCTAGTCGTTGGCTGCACCTTC
few	TRBV11-1	NA	TRBJ1-2	CASSSVVRGNYGYTF	TGTGCCAGCAGCTCCGTTGTTAGGGGTAACTATGGCTACACCTTC
many	TRBV9	NA	TRBJ1-3	CASSVDPAGSGNTIYF	TGTGCCAGCAGCGTAGATCCGGCGGGGTCTGGAAACACCATATATTTT
NA	TRBV28	NA	TRBJ1-5	CASSPLRGAISNQPQHF	TGTGCCAGCAGCCCCCTACGAGGGGCGATTAGCAATCAGCCCCAGCATTTT
NA	TRBV5-6	TRBD1	TRBJ2-5	CASSRDRGYQETQYF	TGTGCCAGCAGCAGGGACAGGGGGTACCAAGAGACCCAGTACTTC
NA	TRBV5-8	NA	TRBJ2-7	CASGDAFSSYEQYF	TGTGCCAGCGGGGACGCGTTCAGCTCCTACGAGCAGTACTTC
NA	TRBV4-1	TRBD1	TRBJ1-1	CASSQDRGFFGRGFMNTEAFF	TGCGCCAGCAGCCAAGATCGTGGGTTCTTTGGCAGGGGGTTCATGAACACTGAAGCTTTCTTT
many	TRBV10-1	NA	TRBJ2-2	CASSDGDAGELFF	TGCGCCAGCAGTGACGGGGACGCCGGGGAGCTGTTTTTT
NA	TRBV9	TRBD2	TRBJ2-3	CASSVGQRAGGPGDTQYF	TGTGCCAGCAGCGTAGGCCAGAGGGCGGGAGGGCCGGGAGATACGCAGTATTTT
NA	TRBV6-1	NA	TRBJ2-7	CASSESNDGGGEQYF	TGTGCCAGCAGTGAATCAAACGACGGGGGCGGTGAGCAGTACTTC
once	TRBV11-2	NA	TRBJ2-5	CASSLVGSGETQYF	TGTGCCAGCAGCTTAGTTGGATCGGGCGAGACCCAGTACTTC
NA	TRBV7-9	NA	TRBJ2-7	CASSLAGTAHEQYF	TGTGCCAGCAGCTTAGCGGGGACCGCTCACGAGCAGTACTTC
NA	TRBV5-1	NA	TRBJ2-7	CASSLVGESYEQYF	TGCGCCAGCAGCTTGGTGGGGGAGAGCTACGAGCAGTACTTC
NA	TRBV6-5	NA	TRBJ2-3	CASGEEYPNTDTQYF	TGTGCCAGTGGGGAGGAGTACCCGAACACAGATACGCAGTATTTT
NA	TRBV6-5	NA	TRBJ1-1	CASSLRGGGTTEAFF	TGTGCCAGCAGCCTCCGGGGGGGAGGCACCACTGAAGCTTTCTTT
NA	TRBV5-1	TRBD1	TRBJ1-5	CASSPGTGSHQPQHF	TGCGCCAGCAGCCCCGGGACAGGGTCTCACCAGCCCCAGCATTTT
many	TRBV14	NA	TRBJ2-7	CASSPSRDPSGGYEQYF	TGTGCCAGCAGCCCGTCCCGGGACCCCTCCGGGGGTTACGAGCAGTACTTC
NA	TRBV5-5	NA	TRBJ1-2	CASSLRGGGYTF	TGTGCCAGCAGCCTCAGGGGAGGTGGCTACACCTTC
NA	TRBV2	NA	TRBJ2-7	CASSEGVPYEQYF	TGTGCCAGCAGTGAAGGGGTACCCTACGAGCAGTACTTC
NA	TRBV27	NA	TRBJ2-1	CASSLSSSGDEQFF	TGTGCCAGCAGTTTGTCTTCCTCCGGGGATGAGCAGTTCTTC
NA	TRBV5-1	NA	TRBJ2-7	CASSWFVVNFGGEQYF	TGCGCCAGCAGCTGGTTTGTCGTGAACTTCGGGGGCGAGCAGTACTTC
NA	TRBV11-1	TRBD2	TRBJ2-3	CASSSSGRETDTQYF	TGTGCCAGCAGCTCCAGCGGGAGGGAGACAGATACGCAGTATTTT
many	TRBV2	TRBD2	TRBJ2-1	CASDAGGAQYEQFF	TGTGCCAGCGACGCCGGGGGGGCGCAATATGAGCAGTTCTTC
NA	TRBV7-2	NA	TRBJ2-7	CASSLDIAREQYF	TGTGCCAGCAGCTTAGATATAGCTCGTGAGCAGTACTTC
NA	TRBV7-8	NA	TRBJ2-7	CASSLERVRGEQYF	TGTGCCAGCAGCTTAGAGCGAGTCCGTGGCGAGCAGTACTTC
NA	TRBV28	NA	TRBJ1-4	CASSFEVQTNEKLFF	TGTGCCAGCAGTTTTGAGGTACAGACTAATGAAAAACTGTTTTTT
NA	TRBV11-2	NA	TRBJ2-5	CASSLAKGVGVETQYF	TGTGCCAGCAGCTTAGCTAAAGGGGTCGGTGTCGAGACCCAGTACTTC
once	TRBV2	NA	TRBJ2-7	CASRPPEPYEQYF	TGTGCCAGCAGACCGCCGGAGCCCTACGAGCAGTACTTC
NA	TRBV4-2	NA	TRBJ2-7	CASSLQGAYEQYF	TGTGCCAGCAGCTTGCAGGGCGCCTACGAGCAGTACTTC
NA	TRBV13	TRBD2	TRBJ2-7	CASSSSLLAGGYEQYF	TGTGCCAGCAGCTCCTCGCTTCTAGCGGGAGGCTACGAGCAGTACTTC
NA	TRBV27	NA	TRBJ1-5	CASSPLGGEVQPQHF	TGTGCCAGCAGTCCCCTAGGGGGGGAGGTACAGCCCCAGCATTTT
NA	TRBV5-6	NA	TRBJ2-7	CASSLKGSSYEQYF	TGTGCCAGCAGCTTGAAGGGGAGCTCCTACGAGCAGTACTTC
NA	TRBV4-1	NA	TRBJ1-3	CASSQATGKGSGNTIYF	TGCGCCAGCAGCCAAGCGACGGGAAAGGGCTCTGGAAACACCATATATTTT
NA	TRBV7-9	TRBD1	TRBJ1-1	CASSVSRWTGGSNTEAFF	TGTGCCAGCAGCGTTAGTAGATGGACAGGGGGCTCGAACACTGAAGCTTTCTTT
NA	TRBV19	NA	TRBJ1-2	CASSPTGGYGYTF	TGTGCCAGTAGCCCGACAGGCGGTTATGGCTACACCTTC
few	TRBV29-1	TRBD1	TRBJ1-4	CSVRQGEEKLFF	TGCAGCGTAAGACAGGGCGAGGAAAAACTGTTTTTT
NA	TRBV4-1	TRBD2	TRBJ2-1	CASSHNHPRTSGDNEQFF	TGCGCCAGCAGCCATAACCACCCGAGGACTAGCGGGGACAATGAGCAGTTCTTC
NA	TRBV11-2	NA	TRBJ1-2	CASSLGRGQGSGGYTF	TGTGCCAGCAGCTTAGGTAGAGGTCAGGGGAGCGGCGGCTACACCTTC
NA	TRBV27	NA	TRBJ1-5	CASSYRSGNQPQHF	TGTGCCAGCAGTTACCGATCGGGCAATCAGCCCCAGCATTTT
many	TRBV5-1	NA	TRBJ1-2	CASSLALQGAINYGYTF	TGCGCCAGCAGCTTGGCCTTGCAGGGAGCAATTAACTATGGCTACACCTTC
NA	TRBV19	NA	TRBJ2-5	CASRGKGPNQETQYF	TGTGCCAGTAGAGGGAAGGGACCAAACCAAGAGACCCAGTACTTC
NA	TRBV6-6	TRBD2	TRBJ2-5	CASSPRLAGDQETQYF	TGTGCCAGCAGTCCCCGACTAGCGGGAGACCAAGAGACCCAGTACTTC
NA	TRBV7-9	NA	TRBJ2-2	CASSLVGRGAGGELFF	TGTGCCAGCAGCTTAGTGGGCCGTGGCGCGGGCGGGGAGCTGTTTTTT
NA	TRBV6-4	NA	TRBJ2-2	CASSEAADDTGELFF	TGTGCCAGCAGTGAGGCGGCAGACGACACCGGGGAGCTGTTTTTT
NA	TRBV7-9	NA	TRBJ2-7	CASSRGRGRPYEQYF	TGTGCCAGCAGCCGAGGGAGGGGGCGCCCCTACGAGCAGTACTTC
NA	TRBV5-1	NA	TRBJ1-2	CASSWGQRKSGYTF	TGCGCCAGCAGCTGGGGGCAGAGAAAGAGTGGCTACACCTTC
NA	TRBV27	NA	TRBJ2-7	CASSLPRGEQYF	TGTGCCAGCAGTTTGCCTAGGGGCGAGCAGTACTTC
NA	TRBV6-4	NA	TRBJ2-1	CASSYAPENEQFF	TGTGCCAGCAGTTACGCACCCGAAAATGAGCAGTTCTTC
once	TRBV18	NA	TRBJ2-7	CASSPARGHPRESEQYF	TGTGCCAGCTCACCGGCTAGAGGACACCCCCGGGAATCCGAGCAGTACTTC
NA	TRBV5-1	TRBD1	TRBJ2-7	CASSLGGGDGYEQYF	TGCGCCAGCAGCTTGGGAGGGGGCGATGGCTACGAGCAGTACTTC
many	TRBV6-4	TRBD2	TRBJ2-3	CASSDVASGDTDTQYF	TGTGCCAGCAGTGACGTGGCTAGCGGTGACACAGATACGCAGTATTTT
NA	TRBV9	TRBD1	TRBJ2-7	CASSDGDSFYEQYF	TGTGCCAGCAGCGACGGGGACAGCTTCTACGAGCAGTACTTC
many	TRBV9	TRBD2	TRBJ2-1	CASSATSGRGDEQFF	TGTGCCAGCAGCGCCACTAGCGGGAGAGGGGATGAGCAGTTCTTC
NA	TRBV6-6	TRBD2	TRBJ2-1	CASSYSRAGGGEQFF	TGTGCCAGCAGTTACTCGAGAGCGGGAGGGGGGGAGCAGTTCTTC
NA	TRBV13	NA	TRBJ1-4	CASSSGPIIEKLFF	TGTGCCAGCAGCTCGGGACCGATAATTGAAAAACTGTTTTTT